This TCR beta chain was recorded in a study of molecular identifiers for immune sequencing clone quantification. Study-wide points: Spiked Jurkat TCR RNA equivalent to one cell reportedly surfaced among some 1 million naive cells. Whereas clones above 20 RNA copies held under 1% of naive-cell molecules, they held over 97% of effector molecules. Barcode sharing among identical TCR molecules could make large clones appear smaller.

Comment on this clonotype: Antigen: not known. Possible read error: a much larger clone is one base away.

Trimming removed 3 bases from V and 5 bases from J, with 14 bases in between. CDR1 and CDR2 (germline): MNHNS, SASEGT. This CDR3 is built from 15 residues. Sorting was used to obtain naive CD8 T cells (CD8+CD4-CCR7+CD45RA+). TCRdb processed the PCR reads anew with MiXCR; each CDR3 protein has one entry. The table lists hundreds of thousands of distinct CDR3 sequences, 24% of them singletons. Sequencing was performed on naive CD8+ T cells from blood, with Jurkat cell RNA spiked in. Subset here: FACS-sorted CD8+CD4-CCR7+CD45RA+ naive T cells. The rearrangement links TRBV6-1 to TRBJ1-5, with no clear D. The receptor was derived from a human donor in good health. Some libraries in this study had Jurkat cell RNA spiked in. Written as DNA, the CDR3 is TGTGCCAGCAGTGATTTATGGCACGCCGATCAGCCCCAGCATTTT. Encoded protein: CASSDLWHADQPQHF.